Below, 13 T cell receptor beta chains from the same sample are listed, as sequenced in a study of shared clonotypes between healthy human individuals. Generated by immunoSEQ multiplex PCR, the TCRdb table keeps only in-frame clones and is missing some. The table shows some 2,500,000 clones, with under 95% occurring only once. The sequencing sample was made of naive CD4+ T cells from PBMCs. Stated subset: CD45RA+ positively selected. Receptor source: a man aged 18 to 29 in good health. Some clones in this sample may be carry-over from other donors' samples.

The V and J genes are TRBV4-2 and TRBJ1-3; a weak D match, TRBD1 (6 bases). V was pared by 0 bases and J by 0 bases, with 12 bases between. Germline V gives CDR1 LGHNA, CDR2 YNFKEQ. The CDR3 runs to 17 residues. This CDR3 is CASSQDLWTDSGNTIYF. CDR3 coding DNA: TGTGCCAGCAGCCAAGATCTTTGGACAGACTCTGGAAACACCATATATTTT.

This clone was found once. CDR3 amino acids: CASRHNTGRNEQFF. The CDR3 DNA sequence: TGTGCCAGCAGACATAACACAGGGCGCAATGAGCAGTTCTTC. The chain couples TRBV7-9 to TRBJ2-1, with D perhaps TRBD1 (6 bases). V was cut by 6 bases and J by 6 bases, with 15 bases left in between. From germline, CDR1 is SEHNR and CDR2 FQNEAQ (reference sequence). The CDR3 totals 14 residues.

V gene TRBV5-1 combines with J gene TRBJ1-3; D is uncertain. Germline CDR1 reads SGHRS; CDR2 reads YFSETQ. Deletions cut 1 base from V and 0 bases from J, with 11 bases between. The length of the CDR3 is 16 residues. CDR3 protein: CASSLSGVGSGNTIYF. CDR3 bases: TGCGCCAGCAGCTTGAGCGGCGTTGGCTCTGGAAACACCATATATTTT.

Comments on this clone: Distinct nucleotide sequences in the sample also encode this CDR3. The rearrangement joins TRBV7-6 to TRBJ1-2, with D unresolved. The CDR3 is 12 residues long. CDR1 and CDR2 from the germline V gene are SGHVS and FNYEAQ. Trimming stripped 2 bases from V and 5 bases from J, with 6 bases between. DNA of the CDR3: TGTGCCAGCAGCTTAACGGGGTATGGCTACACCTTC. Translated: CASSLTGYGYTF.

The V and J genes are TRBV14 and TRBJ2-3; 10 nucleotides agree with TRBD2. This CDR3 has 19 amino acids. The germline CDR1 and CDR2 sequences are SGHDN and FVKESK. Trimming took 2 bases from V and 6 from J; bases not matched to a gene: 17. The CDR3 nucleotides read TGTGCCAGCAGCCAACACCCTATCTCTAGCGGGAGTCTTAGGGATACGCAGTATTTT. Its translation: CASSQHPISSGSLRDTQYF.

The gene calls are TRBV21-1 and TRBJ2-3. TRBV21-1 is reported as a pseudogene. CDR3 size: 15 residues. CDR3: CASQYRGGPQDTQYF. CDR3 in DNA: TGTGCCAGCCAGTACAGGGGAGGGCCCCAAGATACGCAGTATTTT.

V gene TRBV6-1 combines with J gene TRBJ2-5; D is unresolved. CDR1 is MNHNS and CDR2 is SASEGT in the germline V gene. V was cut by 7 bases and J by 4 bases, with 7 bases left in between. This CDR3 is built from 11 residues. The chain's CDR3 is CASTPGETQYF. In DNA, the CDR3 is TGTGCCAGCACCCCTGGAGAGACCCAGTACTTC.

The rearrangement links TRBV2 to TRBJ2-3; the D call may be TRBD1 or TRBD2 (5 bases each). The CDR3 is 13 amino acids. Trimming removed 3 bases at V and 4 bases at J, with 8 bases between. Per germline, CDR1 SNHLY and CDR2 FYNNEI. DNA of the CDR3: TGTGCCAGCAGTGATGGGACCTCAGATACGCAGTATTTT. Translating gives CASSDGTSDTQYF.

The V and J genes are TRBV28 and TRBJ2-1, with TRBD1 identical over 9 bases. This CDR3 comprises 15 residues. V lost 6 bases, J lost 8 bases, and 11 bases stayed unmatched. Germline V gene data show CDR1 as MDHEN and CDR2 as SYDVKM. CDR3 loop: CASSFNRGRRDEQFF. DNA for the CDR3: TGTGCCAGCAGCTTCAACAGGGGGCGGCGGGATGAGCAGTTCTTC.

As concerns this clone: Other DNA sequences in the same sample also yield this CDR3. CDR3 coding DNA: TGTGCCAGCAGCTCCGGGACTAGCGGCTACGAGCAGTACTTC. Translating it yields CASSSGTSGYEQYF. The chain joins TRBV5-4 to TRBJ2-7; 11 positions match TRBD2. The CDR3 contains 14 residues. CDR1 and CDR2 from the germline V gene are SGHNT and YYREEE (reference sequence). Trimming took 3 bases from V and 3 from J; bases not matched to a gene: 2.

This clone appeared once. This rearrangement joins TRBV10-3 to TRBJ1-2; D is uncertain. Trimming took 3 bases from V and 8 from J, leaving 25 bases between them. Germline CDR1 is ENHRY and CDR2 is SYGVKD. This CDR3 is 17 amino acids long. The CDR3 reads CAISDLDRREENRGYTF. The CDR3 DNA reads TGTGCCATCAGTGACCTCGATAGGAGGGAGGAAAATCGAGGCTACACCTTC.

This clone was counted a few times. This CDR3 is CASSRDYGYTF. As DNA, the CDR3 is TGTGCCAGCTCGAGGGACTATGGCTACACCTTC. The chain couples TRBV18 to TRBJ1-2; D gene uncertain. Germline V lookup: CDR1 KGHSH, CDR2 LQKENI. The CDR3 extends over 11 amino acids. The V end lost 6 bases, the J end lost 3 bases, and 5 bases lay between the germline ends.

The CDR3 DNA reads TGTGCCAGCAGCGTAGGATCTGGAGGGGCCAACGTCCTGACTTTC. As protein: CASSVGSGGANVLTF. J is TRBJ2-6 and V is TRBV9, with D unresolved. Trimming removed 0 bases at V and 4 bases at J, with 8 bases between. Germline CDR1 and CDR2: SGDLS and YYNGEE. The CDR3 has 15 amino acids.